A selection of T cell receptor beta chains follows, all from one sample in a study of cytomegalovirus exposure and HLA in healthy donors. Clones were read by immunoSEQ multiplex PCR, and TCRdb kept only the in-frame ones, dropping some. The sample carries more than 110,000 clones, around 79% recorded once. Input material: PBMCs. These receptors were obtained from a female donor in good health and CMV-seronegative. CDR3s include the opening cysteine and the closing phenylalanine or tryptophan. A D gene is named only where the DNA matches it firmly. Clone size is stated in some rows and not others, as once, few, many or a class when expanded.

TRBV6-1	TRBJ1-4	.	few	TGTGCCAGCACACCGGGGGGCCGAGGTGAAAAACTGTTTTTT	CASTPGGRGEKLFF
TRBV28	TRBJ2-7	TRBD2	.	TGTGCCAGCTGGGGGAGGGGTCCGGCTAAAAGACCCTACGAGCAGTACTTC	CASWGRGPAKRPYEQYF
TRBV12-5	TRBJ1-1	.	.	TGTGCTAGTGCCTCCACAGGTGAAGCTTTCTTT	CASASTGEAFF
TRBV27	TRBJ2-2	.	few	TGTGCCAGCAGTCAGGCAGGCAAGACCGGGGAGCTGTTTTTT	CASSQAGKTGELFF
TRBV7-2	TRBJ2-3	TRBD1	.	TGTGCCAGCAGCCCGGGATTTCTCAGGGGGCTGGGCACAGATACGCAGTATTTT	CASSPGFLRGLGTDTQYF
TRBV10-3	TRBJ2-3	TRBD2	few	TGTGCCACTGCCTTTTCTAGCGGGGACACAGATACGCAGTATTTT	CATAFSSGDTDTQYF
TRBV18	TRBJ1-1	TRBD1	.	TGTGCCAGCTCCCCCTACAGGGGGCATGACACTGAAGCTTTCTTT	CASSPYRGHDTEAFF
TRBV28	TRBJ2-7	.	.	TGTGCCAGCAGTTGGGACACCTACGAGCAGTACTTC	CASSWDTYEQYF
TRBV30	TRBJ2-1	.	.	TGTGCCTCCCCGGGGGACTCCTACAATGAGCAGTTCTTC	CASPGDSYNEQFF
TRBV28	TRBJ1-3	.	.	TGTGCCAGCAGTTCAGGGGTAGGCCACTCTGGAAACACCATATATTTT	CASSSGVGHSGNTIYF
TRBV7-9	TRBJ2-7	.	.	TGTGCCAGCAGCTTATCCGGAGGCACGGAGTACTTC	CASSLSGGTEYF
TRBV18	TRBJ1-5	.	.	TGTGCCAGCTCAATGACAGATAGCAATCAGCCCCAGCATTTT	CASSMTDSNQPQHF
TRBV7-9	TRBJ1-2	.	.	TGTGCCAGCAGCTTAGGTAGTGGCGGAGTAACTAGGGGCTACACCTTC	CASSLGSGGVTRGYTF
TRBV18	TRBJ2-7	TRBD2	.	TGTGCCAGCTCACCAGTAACTAGCGGGGAGTCTTACGAGCAGTACTTC	CASSPVTSGESYEQYF
TRBV6-9	TRBJ1-1	TRBD1	medium-sized	TGTGCCAGCAGTGTTTCCCGGACAGGGCCACCCCCGGAAGCTTTCTTT	CASSVSRTGPPPEAFF
TRBV4-1	TRBJ2-1	.	few	TGCGCCAGCAGCCAAGATCTCTCGTGGTGGGACGGGAGCTATGAGCAGTTCTTC	CASSQDLSWWDGSYEQFF
TRBV29-1	TRBJ1-1	.	.	TGCAGCGCAGCCGGACATCTGAACACTGAAGCTTTCTTT	CSAAGHLNTEAFF
TRBV5-1	TRBJ1-2	.	.	TGCGCCAGCAGCCCCGACGGGGGAGAAGGCTACACCTTC	CASSPDGGEGYTF
TRBV2	TRBJ2-7	TRBD2	few	TGTGCCAGCAGTGAAAGCCCCGGGACTACCTACGAGCAGTACTTC	CASSESPGTTYEQYF
TRBV30	TRBJ2-5	.	.	TGTGCCTGGAGGTCGGGCCAAGAGACCCAGTACTTC	CAWRSGQETQYF
TRBV6-5	TRBJ2-7	.	.	TGTGCCAGCAGTTACTCCCACAGGGACGAGCAGTACTTC	CASSYSHRDEQYF
TRBV25-1	TRBJ1-1	.	.	TGTGCCAGCAGTGGGAGGGTCGCGGACACTGAAGCTTTCTTT	CASSGRVADTEAFF
TRBV29-1	TRBJ1-1	.	.	TGCAGCGTTGAAGGGGTCGAACGCGGTGAAGCTTTCTTT	CSVEGVERGEAFF
TRBV4-1	TRBJ2-3	TRBD1	.	TGCGCCAGCAGCCAAGCCCGGACAGGGAGGACAGATACGCAGTATTTT	CASSQARTGRTDTQYF
TRBV4-3	TRBJ2-3	TRBD2	.	TGCGCCAGCAGCCAAGGTGTAGTAGCGGGGACAGATACGCAGTATTTT	CASSQGVVAGTDTQYF
TRBV5-4	TRBJ2-1	TRBD2	once	TGTGCCAGCAGCTTCACTAGCGGGAGGGCCTATGAGCAGTTCTTC	CASSFTSGRAYEQFF
TRBV9	TRBJ2-2	TRBD1	.	TGTGCCAGCAGCGTGATGACAGGGACCGGGGAGCTGTTTTTT	CASSVMTGTGELFF
TRBV27	TRBJ1-5	.	few	TGTGCCAGCAGTTCGGCGATTGGGCTATATCAGCCCCAGCATTTT	CASSSAIGLYQPQHF
TRBV27	TRBJ1-1	.	few	TGTGCCAGCAGTCCATACAGTGGGACTGAAGCTTTCTTT	CASSPYSGTEAFF
TRBV30	TRBJ1-2	TRBD1	.	TGTGCCCACCCCCGGGACAGGGGGCCGGATGGCTACACCTTC	CAHPRDRGPDGYTF
TRBV6-4	TRBJ2-1	TRBD2	few	TGTGCCAGCAGTTCTAGCGGGGGGGCCTACAATGAGCAGTTCTTC	CASSSSGGAYNEQFF
TRBV29-1	TRBJ1-1	.	.	TGCAGCGTTGTTGGTTCGGGGTATGAAGCTTTCTTT	CSVVGSGYEAFF
TRBV7-5	TRBJ2-7	.	.	TGTGTCAGAAGCTTAGGAGGGGGCTCGTCCTACGAGCAGTACTTC	CVRSLGGGSSYEQYF
TRBV28	TRBJ2-6	.	.	TGTGCCAGCAGTTTATCCAGGGGAACTGGGGCCAACGTCCTGACTTTC	CASSLSRGTGANVLTF
TRBV29-1	TRBJ2-6	.	.	TGCAGCGTTTCTTTTACAGGGCAGAGCTCTGGGGCCAACGTCCTGGCTTTC	CSVSFTGQSSGANVLAF
TRBV10-3	TRBJ1-1	TRBD1	.	TGTGCCATCGGGGACAGGCCAAACACTGAAGCTTTCTTT	CAIGDRPNTEAFF
TRBV4-3	TRBJ1-1	.	.	TGCGCCAGCAGCCAAGTGACAGGCCAGAACGCTGAAGCTTTCTTT	CASSQVTGQNAEAFF
TRBV27	TRBJ2-1	TRBD1	.	TGTGCCAGCAGTTTAAAGACAGGGGGTACCTACAATGAGCAGTTCTTC	CASSLKTGGTYNEQFF
TRBV16	TRBJ1-6	.	.	TGTGCCAGCAGCCAATTTGCTGGGCCATTTTCACCCCTCCACTTT	CASSQFAGPFSPLHF
TRBV13	TRBJ1-2	TRBD1	few	TGTGCCAGCAGTGAAACAGGGGTGGGGCACTATGGCTACACCTTC	CASSETGVGHYGYTF
TRBV2	TRBJ1-2	.	.	TGTGCCAGCAGGATGAGGACAGCATCTAACTATGGCTACACCTTC	CASRMRTASNYGYTF
TRBV5-1	TRBJ2-3	TRBD2	.	TGCGCCAGCAGCCTTGGACTAGCGGGAGGAGTAGGCACAGATACGCAGTATTTT	CASSLGLAGGVGTDTQYF
TRBV25-1	TRBJ1-3	TRBD1	.	TGTGCTACAGGGCGACAGGGACTCTCTGGAAACACCATATATTTT	CATGRQGLSGNTIYF
TRBV10-3	TRBJ1-5	TRBD1	.	TGTGCCATCTCGAAGACAGGGAGCAATCAGCCCCAGCATTTT	CAISKTGSNQPQHF
TRBV27	TRBJ1-6	.	.	TGTGCCAGCAGTTTAAACAGAGCCTATAATTCACCCCTCCACTTT	CASSLNRAYNSPLHF
TRBV28	TRBJ2-7	TRBD1	many	TGTGCCAGCGGGACAGGGGTCCACGAGCAGTACTTC	CASGTGVHEQYF